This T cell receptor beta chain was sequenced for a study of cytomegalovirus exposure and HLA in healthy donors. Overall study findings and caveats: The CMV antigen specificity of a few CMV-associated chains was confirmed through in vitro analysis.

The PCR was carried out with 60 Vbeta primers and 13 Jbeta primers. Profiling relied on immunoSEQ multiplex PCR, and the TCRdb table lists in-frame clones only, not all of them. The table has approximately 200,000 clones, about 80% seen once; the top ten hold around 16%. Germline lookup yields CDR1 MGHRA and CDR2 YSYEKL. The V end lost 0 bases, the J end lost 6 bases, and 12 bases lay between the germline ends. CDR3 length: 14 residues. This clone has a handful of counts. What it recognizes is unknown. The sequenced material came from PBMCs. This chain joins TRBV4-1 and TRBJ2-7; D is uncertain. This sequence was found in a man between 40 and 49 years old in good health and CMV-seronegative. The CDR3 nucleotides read TGCGCCAGCAGCCAAGATAACTACCTTGGCGAGCAGTACTTC. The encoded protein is CASSQDNYLGEQYF.